This T cell receptor beta chain was captured by sequencing in a study of blood T cells in healthy people across ages. Next came a second PCR, run for roughly 7 to 12 cycles, which used a sample-barcoded 5' primer along with a J-beta primer mix. One entry per CDR3 protein results from TCRdb running MiXCR on the 5' RACE reads. The table lists more than 550,000 distinct CDR3 sequences, about 20% of them singletons. Trimming removed 8 bases at V and 6 bases at J, with 13 bases between. The germline gives CDR1 LGHNA, CDR2 YNFKEQ. The CDR3 totals 13 residues. Sequencing was done on a sample of blood. The chain is built from TRBV4-2 and TRBJ1-4; D uncertain. The receptor's source is a man aged 65-85 years in good health. The CDR3 here is CASSKGNDEKLFF. DNA of the CDR3: TGTGCCAGCTCGAAAGGGAACGATGAAAAACTGTTTTTT.